Each of the 26 T cell receptor beta chains below was sequenced from the same sample in a study of blood T cells in healthy people across ages. A J-beta primer mix and a sample-barcoded 5' primer were used in a second PCR of about 7 to 12 cycles. TCRdb re-called the 5' RACE reads through MiXCR, storing one row per CDR3 protein. There are about 780,000 distinct CDR3 sequences in the sample; roughly 24% occur only once, and 3% lies in the top ten. The data were also submitted as part of a second study, on T cells of mothers and their children.

The sequencing input was blood. Every receptor here comes from a boy aged 10-17 years in good health.

This clonotype was recorded a few times. The CDR3 does not end in the conserved phenylalanine or tryptophan, so this is likely a read error. The chain recombines TRBV7-6 with TRBJ2-7, with D perhaps being TRBD1 or TRBD2 (6 bases each). Germline CDR1 reads SGHVS; CDR2 reads FNYEAQ. The V and J ends lost 1 base and 6 bases respectively, with 16 bases between them. The CDR3 has 15 residues. The CDR3 protein is CASSLEVGGGREQYL. CDR3 in DNA: TGTGCCAGCAGCTTAGAGGTGGGGGGCGGGCGCGAGCAGTACCTC.

The chain joins TRBV12-3 or TRBV12-4 to TRBJ2-1, with 13 bases aligning to TRBD2. The J call may be in error: the DNA end matches TRBJ2-5 better. This CDR3 is 17 amino acids long. CDR3 sequence reads: CASSPLPGLAGKETQYF. The CDR3 DNA is TGTGCCAGCAGTCCTCTTCCGGGACTAGCGGGGAAAGAGACCCAGTACTTC.

V and J are TRBV5-1 and TRBJ1-1, with unresolved D. The V end was cut by 1 base, the J end by 0 bases, with 10 bases between. This CDR3 region has 15 residues. In germline, CDR1 is SGHRS, CDR2 YFSETQ. The CDR3 region is CASSLFGQLNTEAFF. Here the CDR3 DNA reads TGCGCCAGCAGCTTGTTTGGGCAGTTGAACACTGAAGCTTTCTTT. The complete variable domain, with remaining parts taken from reference TRBV5-1 and TRBJ1-1, reads KAGVTQTPRYLIKTRGQQVTLSCSPISGHRSVSWYQQTPGQGLQFLFEYFSETQRNKGNFPGRFSGRQFSNSRSEMNVSTLELGDSALYLCASSLFGQLNTEAFFGQGTRLTVV.

This chain connects TRBV20-1 to TRBJ1-5; D is uncertain. The germline V and J ends were trimmed by 3 bases and 5 bases, with 14 bases remaining between them. The CDR3 runs 14 residues. Germline CDR1 DFQATT, CDR2 SNEGSKA (reference sequence). In nucleotides, the CDR3 is TGCAGTGCTAGTCCCTCGGGCAACCATCAGCCCCAGCATTTT. Its protein is CSASPSGNHQPQHF.

This clonotype has only a few counts. J is TRBJ1-1 and V is TRBV6-5; D may be TRBD1 (6 bases). The germline CDR1 and CDR2 sequences are MNHEY and SVGAGI. This CDR3 has 12 residues. Trimming took off 6 bases at V and 4 bases at J, with 9 bases between the two ends. CDR3 coding DNA: TGTGCCAGCAGACAGGGTTCCACTGAAGCTTTCTTT. Its protein product is CASRQGSTEAFF.

This clonotype occurred many times. The chain is built from TRBV28 and TRBJ2-7, with TRBD1 as a possible D gene (5 bases). This CDR3 spans 16 amino acids. Germline V gene lookup returns CDR1 MDHEN and CDR2 SYDVKM. Trimming removed 5 bases from V and 0 bases from J, with 17 bases in between. The DNA for the CDR3 is TGTGCCAGCAGTCCGCCTCCCCAGGGCAACTCCTACGAGCAGTACTTC. This sequence encodes CASSPPPQGNSYEQYF. Full variable domain (remainder filled in from reference TRBV28 and TRBJ2-7): DVKVTQSSRYLVKRTGEKVFLECVQDMDHENMFWYRQDPGLGLRLIYFSYDVKMKEKGDIPEGYSVSREKKERFSLILESASTNQTSMYLCASSPPPQGNSYEQYFGPGTRLTVT.

V is TRBV2 and J is TRBJ2-5; 7 bases are shared with TRBD2. Unmatched junction bases numbered 6, after V lost 3 bases and J lost 2 bases. From germline, CDR1 is SNHLY and CDR2 FYNNEI. The CDR3 spans 15 residues. Here the CDR3 DNA reads TGTGCCAGCAGTGATCCTGGCGGGGGACAAGAGACCCAGTACTTC. The encoded protein is CASSDPGGGQETQYF. The full variable domain, completed using reference TRBV2 and TRBJ2-5, is EPEVTQTPSHQVTQMGQEVILRCVPISNHLYFYWYRQILGQKVEFLVSFYNNEISEKSEIFDDQFSVERPDGSNFTLKIRSTKLEDSAMYFCASSDPGGGQETQYFGPGTRLLVL.

This chain links TRBV12-3 or TRBV12-4 with TRBJ2-1, with D uncertain. The CDR3 extends over 16 amino acids. V lost 5 bases, J lost 2 bases, and 16 bases lay in between. CDR3 sequence (DNA): TGTGCCAGCAGTCAACCGGGCTCAACAGCCTACAATGAGCAGTTCTTC. The encoded protein is CASSQPGSTAYNEQFF.

The chain couples TRBV11-1 to TRBJ1-2, with D possibly being TRBD1 (5 bases). Trimming left V 5 bases short and J 0 bases short, with 10 bases between. This CDR3 has 14 amino acids. Per germline, CDR1 SGHAT and CDR2 FQDESV (reference sequence). This CDR3 reads CASSHSGSNYGYTF. CDR3 DNA: TGTGCCAGCAGCCACTCAGGGTCTAACTATGGCTACACCTTC.

There are a few counts of this clonotype. The chain has TRBV20-1 and TRBJ2-5, with D tentatively TRBD2 (6 bases). Germline V gives CDR1 DFQATT, CDR2 SNEGSKA (reference sequence). The CDR3 has 14 residues. Trimming left V 0 bases short and J 5 bases short, with 13 bases between. This CDR3 reads CSARDRSGRETQYF. CDR3 in DNA: TGCAGTGCTAGAGATAGGTCTGGGAGGGAGACCCAGTACTTC.

Concerning this clonotype: A junction boundary mismatches the germline segment, possibly from a read error. The gene calls are TRBV10-2 and TRBJ1-2, with 7 bases that match TRBD1. The CDR3 has 15 residues. Germline values: CDR1 WSHSY, CDR2 SAAADI. CDR3: CDSSGRQGYDRGYTF. The DNA of the CDR3 is TGCGACAGCAGTGGTCGACAGGGTTATGATCGAGGCTACACCTTC.

The J gene is TRBJ2-1, the V gene TRBV20-1; D is unclear. Germline V gives CDR1 DFQATT, CDR2 SNEGSKA (reference sequence). The CDR3 is made up of 11 amino acids. V lost 5 bases, J lost 11 bases, and 13 bases lay in between. For the CDR3, the DNA is TGCAGTGCTCCCCAGGATGACAAGCAGTTCTTC. It codes for CSAPQDDKQFF.

This clonotype has only a few counts. The V and J genes are TRBV20-1 and TRBJ1-4, with D tentatively TRBD1 (5 bases). The V gene's germline CDR1 is DFQATT and CDR2 SNEGSKA (reference sequence). Trimming cost V 6 bases and J 5 bases, with 19 bases left between them. CDR3 size: 15 residues. The CDR3 is CSAPDPLGGNEKLFF. In DNA, the CDR3 is TGCAGTGCACCAGACCCTCTCGGGGGAAATGAAAAACTGTTTTTT.

The chain carries TRBV2 and TRBJ1-1; TRBD1 might be the D (5 bases). CDR3 size: 14 residues. V lost 1 base to trimming and J lost 9 bases, with 15 bases between them. From germline, CDR1 is SNHLY and CDR2 FYNNEI. CDR3 amino acids: CASSEVGGGRKAFF. The CDR3 region has the DNA TGTGCCAGCAGTGAAGTGGGGGGAGGGCGAAAAGCTTTCTTT.

This clonotype was found a few times. The chain has TRBV10-3 and TRBJ2-7; 11 nucleotides agree with TRBD2. Germline CDR1 ENHRY, CDR2 SYGVKD. This CDR3 region has 16 residues. Trimming took 10 bases from V and 0 from J; bases not matched to a gene: 11. The DNA of the CDR3 is TGTGCCACCAGCCTAGCGGGGGGATCTAGCTCCTACGAGCAGTACTTC. This gives the protein CATSLAGGSSSYEQYF.

This clonotype was detected many times. The chain couples TRBV5-1 to TRBJ1-1; the D gene is possibly TRBD1 (5 bases). There are 14 residues in the CDR3. Germline V gene lookup returns CDR1 SGHRS and CDR2 YFSETQ. Trimming took off 4 bases at V and 1 base at J, with 11 bases between the two ends. CDR3 sequence: CASSPGTENTEAFF. The CDR3 coding sequence is TGCGCCAGCAGCCCAGGGACGGAGAACACTGAAGCTTTCTTT.

The chain's CDR3 is CASSLLMGHYGHEQYF. The CDR3 DNA reads as TGTGCCAGCAGCTTACTTATGGGACATTACGGACACGAGCAGTACTTC. The chain couples TRBV7-2 to TRBJ2-7, with D tentatively TRBD1 (6 bases). V lost 2 bases and J lost 5, with 19 bases in between. The CDR3 has 16 residues. The germline CDR1 and CDR2 sequences are SGHTA and FQGNSA.

The chain combines TRBV2 with TRBJ1-4; D gene ambiguous. The germline V and J ends were trimmed by 4 bases and 5 bases, with 14 bases remaining between them. Germline-derived CDR1 and CDR2 are SNHLY and FYNNEI. This CDR3 is 15 amino acids long. The CDR3 nucleotides are TGTGCCAGCAGTGGGATGGCCGCCCAGAATGAAAAACTGTTTTTT. Amino acid sequence: CASSGMAAQNEKLFF.

The chain employs TRBV11-2 and TRBJ2-2; perhaps TRBD1 as D (6 bases). The germline V gene encodes CDR1 SGHAT and CDR2 FQNNGV. The CDR3 contains 16 residues. V lost 1 base to trimming and J lost 0 bases, with 9 bases between them. CDR3 in DNA: TGTGCCAGCAGCTTAGTCAAGGGGGCGAACACCGGGGAGCTGTTTTTT. It specifies CASSLVKGANTGELFF. The variable domain in full, with the rest retrieved from reference TRBV11-2 and TRBJ2-2, is EAGVAQSPRYKIIEKRQSVAFWCNPISGHATLYWYQQILGQGPKLLIQFQNNGVVDDSQLPKDRFSAERLKGVDSTLKIQPAKLEDSAVYLCASSLVKGANTGELFFGEGSRLTVL.

This clonotype was observed a handful of times. This rearrangement joins TRBV5-1 to TRBJ1-1, with 7 bases matching TRBD1. CDR1 and CDR2 (germline): SGHRS, YFSETQ. This CDR3 contains 14 residues. Unmatched junction bases numbered 7, after V lost 4 bases and J lost 4 bases. Written as DNA, the CDR3 is TGCGCCAGCAGCCGTGGACAGGCCTTCACTGAAGCTTTCTTT. Translated, it gives CASSRGQAFTEAFF.

The chain joins TRBV20-1 to TRBJ1-2, with D perhaps matching TRBD1 (6 bases). Germline V gene sequence: CDR1 DFQATT, CDR2 SNEGSKA (reference sequence). This CDR3 spans 12 amino acids. V was cut by 3 bases and J by 5 bases, with 10 bases left in between. CDR3: CSASQTGYGYTF. CDR3 nucleotide sequence: TGCAGTGCTAGTCAGACAGGTTATGGCTACACCTTC.

This rearrangement joins TRBV6-5 to TRBJ1-1; unclear D gene. The ends were cut back, 2 bases at V and 5 bases at J, with 9 bases in the middle. The CDR3 length is 13 residues. CDR1 is MNHEY, CDR2 SVGAGI, per germline. Written as DNA, the CDR3 is TGTGCCAGCAGTTACGCGTCCACGACTGAAGCTTTCTTT. The encoded protein is CASSYASTTEAFF.

The chain recombines TRBV7-9 with TRBJ1-4; the D is unclear. Deletions cut 3 bases from V and 8 bases from J, with 7 bases between. Germline-derived CDR1 and CDR2 are SEHNR and FQNEAQ (reference sequence). The CDR3 spans 12 residues. The chain's CDR3 is CASSFSEEKLFF. CDR3 in DNA: TGTGCCAGCAGCTTTAGCGAGGAAAAACTGTTTTTT.

The chain combines TRBV12-3 or TRBV12-4 with TRBJ2-1; D unclear. V dropped 3 bases and J dropped 5 bases, with 8 bases sitting between them. The CDR3 length is 13 residues. CDR3 sequence (DNA): TGTGCCAGCAGTTTGCGGCTTGACAATGAGCAGTTCTTC. Its translation: CASSLRLDNEQFF.

The chain recombines TRBV2 with TRBJ2-3; D remains unclear. The CDR3 covers 12 residues. Trimming left V 4 bases short and J 4 bases short, with 6 bases between. The germline gives CDR1 SNHLY, CDR2 FYNNEI. DNA of the CDR3: TGTGCCAGCAGTGGTACCGCAGATACGCAGTATTTT. This sequence encodes CASSGTADTQYF.

V gene TRBV29-1 combines with J gene TRBJ2-5; TRBD1 matches at 7 bases. The J call is doubtful: the DNA matches TRBJ2-7 better. The CDR3 extends over 14 amino acids. From germline, CDR1 is SQVTM and CDR2 ANQGSEA. CDR3 nucleotide sequence: TGCAGCGTCCCGACAGGGATTAGGACCTACGAGCAGTACTTC. Encoded protein: CSVPTGIRTYEQYF.